This T cell receptor beta chain stems from a study of molecular identifiers for immune sequencing clone quantification. Preparation of the bulk TCR libraries relied on previously described methods and listed TCR primers. TCRdb re-called the PCR reads through MiXCR, storing one row per CDR3 protein. The profile shows tens of thousands of distinct CDR3 sequences, 15% to 20% of them singletons. RNA fractions of 10%, 30% or 50% and roughly 17,000 to 1,100,000 sorted cells were the source of naive CD8 libraries. This clonotype was found a few times. CDR3 length equals 16 residues. V lost 1 base, J lost 2 bases, and 16 bases lay in between. The V gene's germline CDR1 is SGHDT and CDR2 YYEEEE.

This clonotype was sampled from a human donor in good health. Some libraries in this study had Jurkat cell RNA spiked in. This chain links TRBV5-6 with TRBJ2-7, with D tentatively TRBD1 (6 bases). Input material: naive CD8+ T cells from blood, with Jurkat cell RNA spiked in. The subset here: FACS-sorted CD8+CD4-CCR7+CD45RA+ naive T cells. The DNA of the CDR3 is TGTGCCAGCAGCTTGTTCGCTGGGGACACAACCTACGAGCAGTACTTC. Protein: CASSLFAGDTTYEQYF.